The clone carrying this T cell receptor (beta chain) was recorded many times. The record originates from a study of T cells in Graves' hyperthyroidism and ophthalmopathy. From RNA transcripts, TCR beta CDR3 regions were amplified. Primed by the HTBI set, a first-round RT-PCR was run on the TCR CDR3. From the multiplex PCR reads, TCRdb called clonotypes with MiXCR, one entry per CDR3 protein. The sample has 730,000 or so distinct CDR3 sequences, over 15% seen once. The CDR3 totals 14 residues. From germline, CDR1 is SNHLY and CDR2 FYNNEI. After removal of 8 bases from V and 5 bases from J, the junction contained 10 bases not matched to a gene. The authors took PBMCs from 9.5 to 10 ml fresh peripheral blood.

The sample taken for sequencing was blood. This clonotype was sampled from a woman in her fifties or sixties with Graves' hyperthyroidism that later progressed to Graves' ophthalmopathy. This chain joins TRBV2 and TRBJ2-3, with TRBD1 matching 7 bases. CDR3 sequence: CASRREGAEDTQYF. The DNA for the CDR3 is TGTGCCAGCCGTAGAGAGGGGGCTGAAGATACGCAGTATTTT.